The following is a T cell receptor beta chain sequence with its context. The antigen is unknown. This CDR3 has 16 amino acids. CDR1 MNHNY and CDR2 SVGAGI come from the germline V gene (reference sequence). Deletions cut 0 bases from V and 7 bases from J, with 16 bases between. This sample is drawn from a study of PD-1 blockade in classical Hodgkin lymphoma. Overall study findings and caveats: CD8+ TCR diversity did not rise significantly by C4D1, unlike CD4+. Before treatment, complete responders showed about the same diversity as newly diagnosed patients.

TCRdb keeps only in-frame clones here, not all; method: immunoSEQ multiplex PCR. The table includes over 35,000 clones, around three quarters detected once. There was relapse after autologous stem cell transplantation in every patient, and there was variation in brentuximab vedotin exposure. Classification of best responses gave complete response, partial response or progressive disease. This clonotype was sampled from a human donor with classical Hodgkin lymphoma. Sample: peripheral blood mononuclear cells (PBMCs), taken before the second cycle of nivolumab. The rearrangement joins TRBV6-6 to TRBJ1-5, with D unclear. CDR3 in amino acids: CASSYSLGIKEQPQHF. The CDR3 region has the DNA TGTGCCAGCAGTTACTCATTGGGGATAAAAGAGCAGCCCCAGCATTTT.